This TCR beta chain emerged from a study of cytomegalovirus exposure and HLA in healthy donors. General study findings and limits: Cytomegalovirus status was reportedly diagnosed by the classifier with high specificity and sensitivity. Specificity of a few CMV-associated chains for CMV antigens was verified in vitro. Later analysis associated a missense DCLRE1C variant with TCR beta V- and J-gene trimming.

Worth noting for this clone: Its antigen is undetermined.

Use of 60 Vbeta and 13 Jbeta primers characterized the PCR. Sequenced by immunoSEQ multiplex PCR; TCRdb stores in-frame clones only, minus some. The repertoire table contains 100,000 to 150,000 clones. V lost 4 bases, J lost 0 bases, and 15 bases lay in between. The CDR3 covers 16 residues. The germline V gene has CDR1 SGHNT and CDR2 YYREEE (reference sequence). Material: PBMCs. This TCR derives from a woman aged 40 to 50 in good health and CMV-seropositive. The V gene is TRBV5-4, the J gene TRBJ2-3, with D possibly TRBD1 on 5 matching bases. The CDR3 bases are TGTGCCAGCAGCATCGACAGCGACTCTAGCACAGATACGCAGTATTTT. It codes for CASSIDSDSSTDTQYF.